These 30 T cell receptor beta chains originate from one sample sequenced in a study of metastatic and nonmetastatic thyroid tumors. MiXCR re-clonotyped the PCR reads for TCRdb. This sample has about 30,000 clones; 4% to 5% occur once, and the top ten carry under 25%. The entire patient cohort was treatment-naive prior to thyroid surgery. Sequenced sample: blood. The receptors come from a female donor with papillary thyroid cancer or a benign thyroid nodule (not recorded which). Some clones in this sample may be carry-over from other donors' samples.

This clone was recorded many times. The V and J genes are TRBV7-2 and TRBJ1-2; D is ambiguous. There are 13 residues in the CDR3. Germline lookup yields CDR1 SGHTA and CDR2 FQGNSA. Trimming removed 1 base from V and 8 bases from J, with 11 bases in between. The CDR3 loop is CASSLERGLGYTF. DNA for the CDR3: TGTGCCAGCAGCTTAGAGCGGGGATTAGGCTACACCTTC.

This clone was counted ten times or more. The V gene is TRBV20-1, the J gene TRBJ2-1; D not resolved. Germline CDR1 reads DFQATT; CDR2 reads SNEGSKA (reference sequence). The V gene lost 5 bases and the J gene lost 4 bases, with 6 bases spanning the gap. This CDR3 spans 11 amino acids. CDR3 sequence: CSAVLYNEQFF. Here the CDR3 DNA reads TGCAGTGCTGTCCTTTACAATGAGCAGTTCTTC.

This clone came up many times. The rearrangement joins TRBV27 to TRBJ2-1; perhaps D is TRBD1 or TRBD2 (5 bases each). The CDR3 is 16 residues long. Trimming shortened V by 6 bases and J by 2 bases, and 17 bases separated the two germline ends. The germline gives CDR1 MNHEY, CDR2 SMNVEV (reference sequence). This CDR3 is CASRPQGEGPYNEQFF. DNA for the CDR3: TGTGCCAGCAGACCCCAGGGCGAGGGGCCCTACAATGAGCAGTTCTTC.

There are many counts of this clone. V and J are TRBV27 and TRBJ2-1, with TRBD1 matching 8 bases. Losses at the gene ends were 3 bases for V and 0 bases for J; bases not matched to a gene: 7. The CDR3 runs 17 residues. From germline, CDR1 is MNHEY and CDR2 SMNVEV (reference sequence). The DNA of the CDR3 is TGTGCCAGCAGTTTCTCAACCGGGACAGGCTCCTACAATGAGCAGTTCTTC. Translation: CASSFSTGTGSYNEQFF.

The rearrangement joins TRBV5-1 to TRBJ1-2; D is possibly TRBD1 (6 bases). The CDR3 contains 13 residues. The ends were cut back, 0 bases at V and 6 bases at J, with 9 bases in the middle. Per germline, CDR1 SGHRS and CDR2 YFSETQ. CDR3 DNA sequence: TGCGCCAGCAGCTTGGACAGGGACCATGGCTACACCTTC. Residues: CASSLDRDHGYTF.

In this sample, this clone is medium-sized. The chain links TRBV25-1 to TRBJ2-7; D is possibly TRBD2 (6 bases). The length of the CDR3 is 13 residues. CDR1 and CDR2 from the germline V gene are MGHDK and SYGVNS. Trimming removed 7 bases at V and 1 base at J, with 11 bases between. Here the CDR3 reads CASTRESSYEQYF. CDR3 sequence (DNA): TGTGCCAGCACTCGGGAGTCTTCCTACGAGCAGTACTTC.

This chain connects TRBV20-1 to TRBJ2-1; D remains unclear. CDR1 DFQATT and CDR2 SNEGSKA come from the germline V gene (reference sequence). Trimming took 3 bases from V and 1 from J, leaving 1 base between them. The CDR3 sequence is 11 residues long. In DNA form, the CDR3 reads TGCAGTGCTAGTTCCTACAATGAGCAGTTCTTC. It codes for CSASSYNEQFF.

This clone occurred many times. The J gene is TRBJ1-4, the V gene TRBV18; TRBD1 agrees at 8 bases. V gave up 4 bases and J gave up 8 bases; unmatched junction bases: 9. The CDR3 length is 15 residues. In germline, CDR1 is KGHSH, CDR2 LQKENI. The CDR3, as DNA: TGTGCCAGCTCACTTCAGGGGGCGACTGGAGAAAAACTGTTTTTT. This sequence encodes CASSLQGATGEKLFF. Combining the CDR3 with reference TRBV18 and TRBJ1-4 gives the whole variable domain NAGVMQNPRHLVRRRGQEARLRCSPMKGHSHVYWYRQLPEEGLKFMVYLQKENIIDESGMPKERFSAEFPKEGPSILRIQQVVRGDSAAYFCASSLQGATGEKLFFGSGTQLSVL.

Worth noting for this clone: The junction shows a germline mismatch at one end, possibly a read error. This chain connects TRBV6-1 to TRBJ1-2; D perhaps matches TRBD1 (6 bases). Germline values: CDR1 MNHNS, CDR2 SASEGT. This CDR3 has 13 residues. The CDR3 spells CASNENRVNDYTF. The CDR3 DNA reads TGTGCCAGCAATGAAAACAGGGTAAACGACTATACCTTC.

This clone was seen repeatedly, ten times or more. The genes are TRBV6-1 and TRBJ2-7; D unclear. V was clipped by 5 bases and J by 0 bases, with 5 bases between them. The CDR3 has 12 amino acids. Germline lookup yields CDR1 MNHNS and CDR2 SASEGT. This CDR3 reads CASSSDSYEQYF. CDR3 coding DNA: TGTGCCAGCAGTTCAGACTCCTACGAGCAGTACTTC.

This clone was observed a few times. The conserved final phenylalanine or tryptophan is absent from the CDR3, which likely points to a read error. J is TRBJ2-5 and V is TRBV5-8, with 7 bases fitting TRBD2. Germline V gene lookup returns CDR1 SGHTS and CDR2 YDEGEE. The CDR3 has 15 amino acids. J was trimmed by 4 bases and V by 4 bases; bases with no gene match: 10. CDR3 sequence reads: CASSPGGGSLETQYL. The CDR3 bases are TGTGCCAGCAGCCCCGGGGGAGGGAGCTTAGAGACCCAGTACCTC.

This clone turned up a few times. The rearrangement joins TRBV5-1 to TRBJ2-1; 12 bases match TRBD2. Trimming cost V 4 bases and J 0 bases; bases outside gene matches: 11. This CDR3 is 19 amino acids long. Germline-derived CDR1 and CDR2 are SGHRS and YFSETQ. The CDR3 protein is CASSTGLAGFLSSYNEQFF. In DNA form, the CDR3 reads TGCGCCAGCAGCACCGGACTAGCGGGGTTCCTTAGCTCCTACAATGAGCAGTTCTTC.

At least ten counts were recorded for this clone. The chain recombines TRBV10-3 with TRBJ2-7; D may match TRBD1 or TRBD2 (5 bases each). There are 15 residues in the CDR3. Per the germline V gene, CDR1 is ENHRY and CDR2 is SYGVKD. V shed 10 bases and J shed 4 bases, with 23 bases lying between them. The CDR3 coding sequence is TGTGCCACCCTATTTCCGGGACCGCAGCAATACGAGCAGTACTTC. Translated: CATLFPGPQQYEQYF.

The V gene is TRBV12-3 or TRBV12-4, the J gene TRBJ2-3; 8 nucleotides line up with TRBD2. The CDR3 contains 15 residues. Trimming at V came to 7 bases and at J to 5 bases, leaving 11 bases not matched to a gene. CDR3 nucleotide sequence: TGTGCCAGCAAAAAACGGGAGGGCCCGGGAGATACGCAGTATTTT. This codes for CASKKREGPGDTQYF.

This clone was seen a handful of times. The chain carries TRBV24-1 and TRBJ2-7; TRBD1 might be the D (6 bases). The CDR3 extends over 13 amino acids. Trimming took off 2 bases at V and 5 bases at J, with 9 bases between the two ends. CDR1 and CDR2 (germline): KGHDR, SFDVKD. The CDR3 DNA is TGTGCCACCAGTGATTCACCAGGGGACGAGCAGTACTTC. This codes for CATSDSPGDEQYF.

This clone was counted at least ten times. The chain combines TRBV27 with TRBJ1-2, with TRBD1 as a possible D gene (5 bases). V was clipped by 6 bases and J by 9 bases, with 11 bases between them. Germline lookup yields CDR1 MNHEY and CDR2 SMNVEV (reference sequence). The CDR3 has 11 amino acids. The CDR3 DNA follows: TGTGCCAGCAGGAGCCAGGGCAGCTACACCTTC. It encodes CASRSQGSYTF.

This clone was counted at least ten times. This rearrangement joins TRBV20-1 to TRBJ1-5; TRBD1 might be the D (5 bases). The germline V and J ends were trimmed by 1 base and 3 bases, with 10 bases remaining between them. Germline V lookup: CDR1 DFQATT, CDR2 SNEGSKA (reference sequence). The CDR3 extends over 14 amino acids. The CDR3 here is CSARVGTYNQPQHF. The CDR3 DNA reads as TGCAGTGCTAGAGTAGGGACGTACAATCAGCCCCAGCATTTT.

V is TRBV20-1 and J is TRBJ2-4, with TRBD2 matching 9 bases. Germline V gene sequence: CDR1 DFQATT, CDR2 SNEGSKA (reference sequence). Trimming removed 3 bases from V and 0 bases from J; junction bases left unmatched: 6. CDR3 length: 16 amino acids. CDR3 loop: CSASGGRALAKNIQYF. Written as DNA, the CDR3 is TGCAGTGCTAGTGGCGGGAGGGCCTTAGCCAAAAACATTCAGTACTTC.

A word on this clone: At one end, the junction sequence differs from germline, possibly due to a read error. Additional DNA sequences in this sample encode the identical CDR3. This chain uses TRBV28 with TRBJ2-7; TRBD2 aligns across 7 bases. From germline, CDR1 is MDHEN and CDR2 SYDVKM. This CDR3 contains 13 residues. In nucleotides, the CDR3 is TGTGCCAGCAGGTTCCGGGGGGTCTACGAACAGGACTTC. Residues: CASRFRGVYEQDF.

There are many counts of this clone. The chain has TRBV2 and TRBJ2-5; a possible D gene is TRBD1 (7 bases). The V gene lost 7 bases and the J gene lost 1 base, with 22 bases spanning the gap. Germline V gene lookup returns CDR1 SNHLY and CDR2 FYNNEI. There are 17 residues in the CDR3. Here the CDR3 reads CASIRGAGLKTQETQYF. The DNA for the CDR3 is TGTGCCAGCATCAGGGGGGCCGGGCTAAAAACCCAAGAGACCCAGTACTTC.

A few counts support this clone. The chain links TRBV6-2 or TRBV6-3 to TRBJ2-7; TRBD2 matches at 11 bases. The CDR3 consists of 14 residues. The J segment lost 10 bases and the V segment lost 8 bases, leaving 13 bases of the junction unmatched. Germline lookup yields CDR1 MNHEY and CDR2 SVGEGT. CDR3 nucleotides: TGTGCCAGCGGAACTAGCGGGAGCTCCTCCGAACAGTACTTC. Translating it yields CASGTSGSSSEQYF.

This clone showed up just a few times. The genes are TRBV20-1 and TRBJ2-1, with D perhaps assigned TRBD1 or TRBD2 (5 bases each). The ends were cut back, 4 bases at V and 0 bases at J, with 16 bases in the middle. The CDR3 loop spans 16 amino acids. Per the germline V gene, CDR1 is DFQATT and CDR2 is SNEGSKA (reference sequence). The CDR3 DNA reads as TGCAGTGCTATGAAACCGGGACGCAGCTCCTACAATGAGCAGTTCTTC. It yields the protein CSAMKPGRSSYNEQFF.

This chain joins TRBV28 and TRBJ2-3; D perhaps matches TRBD2 (6 bases). V gave up 2 bases and J gave up 5 bases, with 8 bases separating them. Germline CDR1 and CDR2: MDHEN and SYDVKM. CDR3 length: 13 amino acids. This CDR3 is CASSLGRGDTQYF. The DNA for the CDR3 is TGTGCCAGCAGTTTAGGGCGGGGAGATACGCAGTATTTT.

This clone rates as medium-sized (0.01 to 0.1%). The V call is TRBV7-3, the J call TRBJ2-2; no clear D gene. Germline V lookup: CDR1 SGHTA, CDR2 FQGTGA. The V gene lost 2 bases and the J gene lost 5 bases, with 6 bases spanning the gap. The CDR3 sequence is 13 residues long. The CDR3 here is CASSLEWTGELFF. The CDR3 DNA sequence: TGTGCCAGCAGCTTAGAGTGGACCGGGGAGCTGTTTTTT.

The chain employs TRBV6-2 or TRBV6-3 and TRBJ1-1; 7 positions match TRBD1. The CDR3 loop spans 14 amino acids. After removal of 7 bases from V and 4 bases from J, the junction contained 9 bases not matched to a gene. Germline V gene data show CDR1 as MNHEY and CDR2 as SVGEGT. The DNA of the CDR3 is TGTGCCAGCATTATAGGGGGCGTGGGCACTGAAGCTTTCTTT. Its protein is CASIIGGVGTEAFF.

At least ten counts were recorded for this clone. V gene TRBV19 combines with J gene TRBJ1-1, with a tentative D call TRBD1 (5 bases). V was cut by 5 bases and J by 5 bases, with 15 bases left in between. The CDR3 consists of 14 residues. Germline V CDR1 and CDR2: LNHDA, SQIVND (reference sequence). In DNA, the CDR3 is TGTGCCAGTAGTCCCTTTGGGGGTCCTACTGAAGCTTTCTTT. Amino acid sequence: CASSPFGGPTEAFF.

The table lists this clone with a few counts. The CDR3 DNA sequence: TGTGCCAGCATAATAGGTGGCACTGAAGCTTTCTTT. Its protein is CASIIGGTEAFF. The V and J genes are TRBV6-1 and TRBJ1-1; D gene ambiguous. This CDR3 is 12 amino acids long. Germline V CDR1 and CDR2: MNHNS, SASEGT. V was cut by 7 bases and J by 4 bases, with 10 bases left in between.

This clone was detected many times. The J gene is TRBJ2-3, the V gene TRBV7-7; D gene uncertain. Per germline, CDR1 SSHAT and CDR2 FNYEAQ (reference sequence). Trimming cost V 5 bases and J 2 bases, with 11 bases left between them. The CDR3 extends over 14 amino acids. For the CDR3, the DNA is TGTGCCAGCAGCCCCACACCAGACACAGATACGCAGTATTTT. This gives the protein CASSPTPDTDTQYF. The full variable domain, rest sourced from reference TRBV7-7 and TRBJ2-3, is GAGVSQSPRYKVTKRGQDVTLRCDPISSHATLYWYQQALGQGPEFLTYFNYEAQPDKSGLPSDRFSAERPEGSISTLTIQRTEQRDSAMYRCASSPTPDTDTQYFGPGTRLTVL.

The V call is TRBV28, the J call TRBJ2-5, with 8 bases matching TRBD2. The CDR3 loop spans 16 amino acids. Unmatched junction bases numbered 15, after V lost 7 bases and J lost 5 bases. Germline CDR1 is MDHEN and CDR2 is SYDVKM. For the CDR3, the DNA is TGTGCCAGCACTCCAAGCGGGAGAGGCGTCGGGGAGACCCAGTACTTC. This codes for CASTPSGRGVGETQYF.

This clone was detected many times. The chain carries TRBV19 and TRBJ2-3; 9 bases are a match to TRBD2. This CDR3 is built from 17 residues. Germline V CDR1 and CDR2: LNHDA, SQIVND (reference sequence). Losses at the gene ends were 7 bases for V and 0 bases for J; bases not matched to a gene: 11. The CDR3 is CASKALAGPISTDTQYF. The CDR3 DNA is TGTGCCAGTAAAGCGCTAGCGGGACCAATTAGCACAGATACGCAGTATTTT.